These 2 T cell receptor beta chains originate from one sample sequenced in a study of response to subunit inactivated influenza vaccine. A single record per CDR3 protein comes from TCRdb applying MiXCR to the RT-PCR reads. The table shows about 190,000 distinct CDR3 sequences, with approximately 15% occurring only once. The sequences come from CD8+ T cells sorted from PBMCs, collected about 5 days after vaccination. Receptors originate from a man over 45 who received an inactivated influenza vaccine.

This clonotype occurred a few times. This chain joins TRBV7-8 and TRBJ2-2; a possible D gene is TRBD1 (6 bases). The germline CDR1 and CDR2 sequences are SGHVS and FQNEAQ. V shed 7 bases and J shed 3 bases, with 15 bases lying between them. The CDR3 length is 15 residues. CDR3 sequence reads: CASTNLQGDTGELFF. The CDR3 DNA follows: TGTGCCAGCACCAACCTACAGGGAGACACCGGGGAGCTGTTTTTT.

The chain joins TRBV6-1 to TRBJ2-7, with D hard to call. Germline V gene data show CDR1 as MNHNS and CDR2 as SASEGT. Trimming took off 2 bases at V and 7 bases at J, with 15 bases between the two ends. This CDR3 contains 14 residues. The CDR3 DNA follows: TGTGCCAGCAGTGAAATCACAGCAGATACGGAGCAGTACTTC. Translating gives CASSEITADTEQYF.